This TCR beta chain was captured in a study of cytomegalovirus exposure and HLA in healthy donors. Findings and limits, study-wide: CMV serostatus was the only immune exposure information that was available.

To note about this clone: Its antigen remains unknown.

There are 16 residues in the CDR3. The V gene lost 3 bases and the J gene lost 2 bases, with 15 bases spanning the gap. PCR amplification relied on 60 Vbeta primers (plus 13 Jbeta primers). Data came from immunoSEQ multiplex PCR; TCRdb stores just in-frame clones and leaves some out. Of hundreds of thousands of clones detected, roughly 75% appear once; the ten largest clones hold 1.5% to 2%. The clonotype comes from a woman between 25 and 40 years old in good health and CMV-seronegative. The V call is TRBV23-1, the J call TRBJ2-3; D might be TRBD2 (6 bases). TRBV23-1 carries the ORF label, with uncertain function. Sequencing was carried out using PBMCs. The CDR3 reads CASSHRRGLNTDTQYF. The DNA of the CDR3 is TGCGCCAGCAGTCATCGGAGGGGCCTAAACACAGATACGCAGTATTTT.